The source of this TCR beta chain is a study of T cell repertoires in cytomegalovirus infection. Trimming shortened V by 3 bases and J by 10 bases, and 10 bases separated the two germline ends. This CDR3 region has 12 residues. TCRdb reprocessed the reads with MiXCR, giving one entry per CDR3 protein. In the table there are approximately 600,000 distinct CDR3 sequences, 35% to 50% of which are singletons. General study results and limits: The response measured ex vivo was dominated by TCR beta clonotypes (HLA-C-restricted and CMV-specific). Based on cumulative public TCR beta family frequency, carriers of CMV plus the relevant HLA were identified.

This clonotype was observed a few times. Its antigen is still unknown. The sequence came from a human donor in good health (CMV status not recorded). Some clones in this sample may be carry-over from other donors' samples. The rearrangement links TRBV12-3 or TRBV12-4 to TRBJ2-1; no firm D call. Sequencing used cultured PBMCs, obtained from culture after CMV antigen stimulation. Here the CDR3 DNA reads TGTGCCAGCAGTTTTACCGTCGGGGAGCAGTTCTTC. It translates to CASSFTVGEQFF.